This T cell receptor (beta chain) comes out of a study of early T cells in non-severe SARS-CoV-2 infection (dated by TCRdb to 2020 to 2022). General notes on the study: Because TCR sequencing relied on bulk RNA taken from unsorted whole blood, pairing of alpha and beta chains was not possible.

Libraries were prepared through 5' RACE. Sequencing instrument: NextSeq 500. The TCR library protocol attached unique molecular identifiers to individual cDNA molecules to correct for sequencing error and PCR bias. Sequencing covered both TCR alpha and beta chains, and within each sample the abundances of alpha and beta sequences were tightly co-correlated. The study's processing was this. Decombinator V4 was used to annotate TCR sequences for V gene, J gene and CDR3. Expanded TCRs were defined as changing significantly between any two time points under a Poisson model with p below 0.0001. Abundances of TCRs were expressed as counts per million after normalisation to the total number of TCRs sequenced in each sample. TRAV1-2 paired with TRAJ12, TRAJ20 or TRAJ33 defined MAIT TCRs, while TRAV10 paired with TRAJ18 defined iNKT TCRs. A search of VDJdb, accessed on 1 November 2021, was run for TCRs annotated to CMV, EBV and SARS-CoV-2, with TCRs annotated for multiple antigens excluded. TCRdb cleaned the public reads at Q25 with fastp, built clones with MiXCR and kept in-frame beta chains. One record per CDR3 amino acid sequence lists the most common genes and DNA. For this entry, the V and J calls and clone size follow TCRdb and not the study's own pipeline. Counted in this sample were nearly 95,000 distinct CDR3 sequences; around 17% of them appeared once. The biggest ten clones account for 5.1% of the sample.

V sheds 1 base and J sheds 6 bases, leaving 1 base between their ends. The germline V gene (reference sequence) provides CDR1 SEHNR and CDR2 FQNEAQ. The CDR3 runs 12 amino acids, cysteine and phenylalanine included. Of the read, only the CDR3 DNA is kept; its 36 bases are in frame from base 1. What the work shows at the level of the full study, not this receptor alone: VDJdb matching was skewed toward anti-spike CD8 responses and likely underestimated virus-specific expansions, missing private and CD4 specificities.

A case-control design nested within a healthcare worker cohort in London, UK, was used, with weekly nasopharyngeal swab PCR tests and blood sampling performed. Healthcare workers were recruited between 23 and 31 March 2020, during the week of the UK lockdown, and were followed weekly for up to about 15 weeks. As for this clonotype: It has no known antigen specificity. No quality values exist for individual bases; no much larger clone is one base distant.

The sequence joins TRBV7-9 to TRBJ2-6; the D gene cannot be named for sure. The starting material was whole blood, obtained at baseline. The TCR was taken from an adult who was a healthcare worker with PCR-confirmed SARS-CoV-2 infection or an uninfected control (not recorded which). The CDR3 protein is CASSLVANVLTF. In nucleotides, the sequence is TGTGCCAGCAGCTTAGTGGCCAACGTCCTGACTTTC.